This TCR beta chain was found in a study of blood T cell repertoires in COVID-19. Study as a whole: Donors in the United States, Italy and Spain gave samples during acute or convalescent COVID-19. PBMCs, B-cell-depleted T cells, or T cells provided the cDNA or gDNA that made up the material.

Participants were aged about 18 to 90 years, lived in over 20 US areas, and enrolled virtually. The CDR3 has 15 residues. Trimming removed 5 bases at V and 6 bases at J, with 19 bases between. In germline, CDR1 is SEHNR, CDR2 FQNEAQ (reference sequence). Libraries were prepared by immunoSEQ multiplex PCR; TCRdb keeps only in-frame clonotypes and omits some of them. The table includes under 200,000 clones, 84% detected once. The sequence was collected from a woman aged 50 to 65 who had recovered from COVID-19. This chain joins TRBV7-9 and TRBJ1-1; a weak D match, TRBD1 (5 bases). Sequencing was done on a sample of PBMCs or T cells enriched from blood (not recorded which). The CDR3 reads CASSPREGAGSEAFF. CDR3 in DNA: TGTGCCAGCAGCCCCAGAGAAGGGGCTGGCTCTGAAGCTTTCTTT.